The 24 T cell receptor beta chains presented below share a single source sample, sequenced in a study of tissue T cells after allogeneic stem cell transplantation. The table came from immunoSEQ multiplex PCR; TCRdb's copy has only in-frame clones and leaves some out. The sample shows fewer than 30,000 clones, about 85% of them seen only once. Sequenced material: blood, taken before transplantation. All receptors come from a woman aged 18 to 55 who later had graft-versus-host disease after an allogeneic stem cell transplant.

The CDR3 reads CASSSGPAAFF. The CDR3, as DNA: TGTGCCAGCAGCTCCGGCCCGGCGGCTTTCTTT. This rearrangement joins TRBV5-4 to TRBJ1-1; D gene uncertain. The CDR3 totals 11 residues. The germline V gene has CDR1 SGHNT and CDR2 YYREEE (reference sequence). Trimming took off 3 bases at V and 11 bases at J, with 11 bases between the two ends.

J is TRBJ2-3 and V is TRBV6-4; 10 bases line up with TRBD2. From germline, CDR1 is MRHNA and CDR2 SNTAGT. The CDR3 extends over 13 amino acids. J was trimmed by 1 base and V by 10 bases; bases with no gene match: 2. As DNA, the CDR3 is TGTGCCACCGGGACTAGCGGCACAGATACGCAGTATTTT. This gives the protein CATGTSGTDTQYF.

J is TRBJ1-1 and V is TRBV5-1; possible D gene TRBD1, 6 bases. Trimming shortened V by 6 bases and J by 3 bases, and 15 bases separated the two germline ends. CDR1 is SGHRS, CDR2 YFSETQ, per germline. The CDR3 has 14 amino acids. CDR3 in DNA: TGCGCCAGCAAGGGGGGGGCCACGTACACTGAAGCTTTCTTT. Translated, it gives CASKGGATYTEAFF.

The chain couples TRBV28 to TRBJ2-7; no clear D gene. Trimming pared 2 bases from V and 5 bases from J, leaving 7 bases between. This CDR3 comprises 12 residues. Germline assignment: CDR1 MDHEN and CDR2 SYDVKM. CDR3 DNA: TGTGCCAGCAGTTTACTTGCCCACGAGCAGTACTTC. The encoded protein is CASSLLAHEQYF.

V gene TRBV11-2 combines with J gene TRBJ2-3, with D perhaps assigned TRBD1 or TRBD2 (5 bases each). This CDR3 comprises 15 residues. V lost 5 bases to trimming and J lost 2 bases, with 14 bases between them. Looked up from germline, CDR1 is SGHAT and CDR2 is FQNNGV. This chain's CDR3 is CASSMGRLITDTQYF. The CDR3 DNA is TGTGCCAGCAGCATGGGACGCCTAATCACAGATACGCAGTATTTT.

This chain links TRBV30 with TRBJ2-6; 7 nucleotides agree with TRBD1. Germline loops: CDR1 GTSNPN, CDR2 SVGIG (reference sequence). This CDR3 contains 16 residues. The J segment lost 4 bases and the V segment lost 2 bases, leaving 8 bases of the junction unmatched. Written as DNA, the CDR3 is TGTGCCTGGAGTACAACCAGGGGGAGAGGGGCCAACGTCCTGACTTTC. Its protein product is CAWSTTRGRGANVLTF.

V gene TRBV28 combines with J gene TRBJ1-4; 7 nucleotides agree with TRBD1. The CDR3 is 15 amino acids. CDR1 is MDHEN, CDR2 SYDVKM, per germline. With 1 base clipped from V and 8 bases from J, the junction kept 7 bases outside the gene matches. The CDR3 bases are TGTGCCAGCAGTTTATTCGGTCAGGGGGACGAAAAACTGTTTTTT. Translated: CASSLFGQGDEKLFF.

This chain links TRBV30 with TRBJ2-7; perhaps TRBD1 as D (6 bases). Germline CDR1 is GTSNPN and CDR2 is SVGIG (reference sequence). V lost 2 bases, J lost 4 bases, and 15 bases lay in between. There are 14 residues in the CDR3. CDR3 amino acids: CAWSPAGAGYEQYF. The CDR3 DNA reads as TGTGCCTGGAGTCCAGCAGGGGCTGGGTACGAGCAGTACTTC. Together with reference TRBV30 and TRBJ2-7, the CDR3 gives the full variable domain: SQTIHQWPATLVQPVGSPLSLECTVEGTSNPNLYWYRQAAGRGLQLLFYSVGIGQISSEVPQNLSASRPQDRQFILSSKKLLLSDSGFYLCAWSPAGAGYEQYFGPGTRLTVT.

The J gene is TRBJ1-4, the V gene TRBV7-9; D unresolved. Germline V CDR1 and CDR2: SEHNR, FQNEAQ (reference sequence). Trimming pared 5 bases from V and 0 bases from J, leaving 13 bases between. This CDR3 has 16 residues. The CDR3 coding sequence is TGTGCCAGCAGCGTTACAGCGAGAGCAACTAATGAAAAACTGTTTTTT. Translating gives CASSVTARATNEKLFF.

The genes are TRBV25-1 and TRBJ2-7, with 8 positions matching TRBD1. The germline gives CDR1 MGHDK, CDR2 SYGVNS. CDR3 size: 13 residues. The V gene end was trimmed by 9 bases and the J gene end by 7 bases; junction bases not matched to a gene: 11. The CDR3 sequence: CASQGASRGEQYF. The CDR3 DNA is TGTGCCAGTCAGGGGGCCAGTCGGGGAGAGCAGTACTTC.

J is TRBJ2-1 and V is TRBV11-3; 8 nucleotides match TRBD2. The CDR3 loop spans 16 amino acids. CDR1 and CDR2 (germline): SGHNT, YENEEA. V lost 1 base, J lost 9 bases, and 11 bases stayed unmatched. The CDR3 here is CASSLGGGREVSEQFF. As DNA, the CDR3 is TGTGCCAGCAGCTTAGGCGGGGGGCGGGAGGTTAGTGAGCAGTTCTTC. Full variable domain (missing parts from reference TRBV11-3 and TRBJ2-1): EAGVVQSPRYKIIEKKQPVAFWCNPISGHNTLYWYLQNLGQGPELLIRYENEEAVDDSQLPKDRFSAERLKGVDSTLKIQPAELGDSAVYLCASSLGGGREVSEQFFGPGTRLTVL.

This chain joins TRBV6-6 and TRBJ2-1; D is possibly TRBD1 (5 bases). Germline lookup yields CDR1 MNHNY and CDR2 SVGAGI (reference sequence). CDR3 length: 13 amino acids. Trimming shortened V by 0 bases and J by 5 bases, and 5 bases separated the two germline ends. The CDR3 region has the DNA TGTGCCAGCAGTTACTCGGACAACAATGAGCAGTTCTTC. This translates into CASSYSDNNEQFF.

This clone was counted once. The chain combines TRBV20-1 with TRBJ2-1; no reliable D call. Trimming removed 6 bases at V and 4 bases at J, with 7 bases between. The CDR3 runs to 11 residues. Looked up from germline, CDR1 is DFQATT and CDR2 is SNEGSKA (reference sequence). The CDR3 nucleotides read TGCAGTGCACAAGGGTACAATGAGCAGTTCTTC. Translation gives CSAQGYNEQFF.

Only one count was recorded for this clone. The chain employs TRBV5-1 and TRBJ2-1, with D tentatively TRBD1 (6 bases). Germline loops: CDR1 SGHRS, CDR2 YFSETQ. Trimming pared 4 bases from V and 0 bases from J, leaving 14 bases between. This CDR3 region has 16 residues. The CDR3: CASSERGGSSYNEQFF. CDR3 DNA sequence: TGCGCCAGCAGCGAACGAGGGGGAAGCTCCTACAATGAGCAGTTCTTC.

The chain joins TRBV9 to TRBJ1-1; D uncertain. This CDR3 has 12 amino acids. Trimming left V 0 bases short and J 3 bases short, with 3 bases between. Looked up from germline, CDR1 is SGDLS and CDR2 is YYNGEE. This CDR3 is CASSVDDTEAFF. Written as DNA, the CDR3 is TGTGCCAGCAGCGTAGACGACACTGAAGCTTTCTTT.

A single count supports this clone. The chain employs TRBV6-6 and TRBJ1-1; D uncertain. V lost 5 bases to trimming and J lost 1 base, with 11 bases between them. The V gene's germline CDR1 is MNHNY and CDR2 SVGAGI (reference sequence). The CDR3 spans 14 residues. The CDR3 is CASSRHTQNTEAFF. The CDR3 nucleotides read TGTGCCAGCAGTCGTCATACGCAGAACACTGAAGCTTTCTTT.

This sequence joins TRBV28 and TRBJ1-2; 9 bases fit TRBD1. Losses at the gene ends were 5 bases for V and 4 bases for J; bases not matched to a gene: 5. The CDR3 sequence is 14 residues long. Germline V gene sequence: CDR1 MDHEN, CDR2 SYDVKM. CDR3 coding DNA: TGTGCCAGCAGTCAAGACAGGGGGGCCTATGGCTACACCTTC. Its translation: CASSQDRGAYGYTF.

This clone occurred a few times. The rearrangement uses TRBV27 and TRBJ2-7; D uncertain. Germline lookup yields CDR1 MNHEY and CDR2 SMNVEV (reference sequence). Trimming shortened V by 8 bases and J by 4 bases, and 12 bases separated the two germline ends. The CDR3 has 12 residues. This chain's CDR3 is CASWNSLYEQYF. The CDR3 DNA follows: TGTGCCAGCTGGAACAGCCTGTACGAGCAGTACTTC.

V is TRBV19 and J is TRBJ2-1, with D possibly being TRBD1 (6 bases). Germline V gives CDR1 LNHDA, CDR2 SQIVND (reference sequence). This CDR3 has 15 amino acids. The V gene lost 3 bases and the J gene lost 0 bases, with 9 bases spanning the gap. The CDR3 DNA reads TGTGCCAGTAGTATGGCGGACAGCTCCTACAATGAGCAGTTCTTC. Its translation: CASSMADSSYNEQFF.

Only one count was recorded for this clone. The chain uses TRBV6-2 or TRBV6-3 and TRBJ2-7; D is perhaps TRBD2 (5 bases). Germline V gene sequence: CDR1 MNHEY, CDR2 SVGEGT. With 2 bases removed from V and 5 bases from J, the gap between germline ends came to 13 bases. CDR3 size: 14 residues. The CDR3 region is CASSYAGIRNEQYF. In DNA, the CDR3 is TGTGCCAGCAGTTACGCCGGGATTAGGAACGAGCAGTACTTC.

The chain is built from TRBV27 and TRBJ2-1; D unclear. From germline, CDR1 is MNHEY and CDR2 SMNVEV (reference sequence). V was trimmed by 6 bases and J by 4 bases, leaving 7 bases between them. The CDR3 spans 12 residues. The CDR3 region is CASRTRYNEQFF. The CDR3 bases are TGTGCCAGCAGGACACGATACAATGAGCAGTTCTTC.

V gene TRBV12-5 combines with J gene TRBJ2-7, with 9 bases aligning to TRBD1. This CDR3 has 14 amino acids. Germline values: CDR1 LGHNT, CDR2 FRNRAP. Trimming cost V 6 bases and J 4 bases; bases outside gene matches: 7. CDR3 loop: CASGTGQGIYEQYF. The CDR3, as DNA: TGTGCTAGTGGAACGGGACAGGGAATATACGAGCAGTACTTC.

The chain links TRBV27 to TRBJ1-1; D is ambiguous. Trimming removed 6 bases at V and 7 bases at J, with 9 bases between. This CDR3 comprises 11 residues. From germline, CDR1 is MNHEY and CDR2 SMNVEV (reference sequence). The CDR3 protein is CASSISGEAFF. The CDR3 bases are TGTGCCAGCAGCATCAGTGGTGAAGCTTTCTTT.

V usage is TRBV6-5 and J usage is TRBJ2-5, with D uncertain. CDR1 and CDR2 (germline): MNHEY, SVGAGI. This CDR3 comprises 14 residues. V dropped 2 bases and J dropped 2 bases, with 9 bases sitting between them. DNA of the CDR3: TGTGCCAGCAGTTACCTCCTTCTTCAAGAGACCCAGTACTTC. It specifies CASSYLLLQETQYF.